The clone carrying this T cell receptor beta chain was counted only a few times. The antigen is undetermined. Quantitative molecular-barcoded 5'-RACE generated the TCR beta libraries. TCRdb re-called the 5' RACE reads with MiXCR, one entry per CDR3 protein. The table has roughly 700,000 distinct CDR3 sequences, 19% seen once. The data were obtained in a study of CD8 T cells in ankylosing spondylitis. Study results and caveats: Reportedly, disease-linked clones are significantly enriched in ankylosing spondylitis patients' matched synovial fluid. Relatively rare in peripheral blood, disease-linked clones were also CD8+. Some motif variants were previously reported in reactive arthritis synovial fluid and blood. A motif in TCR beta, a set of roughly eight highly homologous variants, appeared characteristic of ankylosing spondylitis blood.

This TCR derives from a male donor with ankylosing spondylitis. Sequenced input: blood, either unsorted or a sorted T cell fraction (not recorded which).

This CDR3 is CASSSSRGQVKTGELFF. CDR3 nucleotide sequence: TGCGCCAGCAGCTCGTCACGGGGGCAAGTAAAGACCGGGGAGCTGTTTTTT. This sequence joins TRBV5-1 and TRBJ2-2; the D call may be TRBD1 or TRBD2 (6 bases each). This CDR3 is built from 17 residues. The germline V gene has CDR1 SGHRS and CDR2 YFSETQ. Trimming removed 3 bases from V and 5 bases from J, with 20 bases in between.